Each of the 8 T cell receptor beta chains below was sequenced from the same sample in a study of cytomegalovirus exposure and HLA in healthy donors. Primers: 60 Vbeta forward and 13 Jbeta reverse. Sequencing used immunoSEQ multiplex PCR; TCRdb keeps in-frame clones, though not all of them. The top ten hold roughly 1.2% of the sample, which has under 150,000 clones, 75% to 85% seen once. Sequencing was carried out using PBMCs. The receptors were gathered from a girl aged 2-10 years in good health and CMV-seronegative.

The V and J genes are TRBV28 and TRBJ2-7; D is unresolved. The CDR3 runs 12 residues. Trimming took 2 bases from V and 2 from J, leaving 4 bases between them. CDR1 is MDHEN, CDR2 SYDVKM, per germline. The CDR3: CASSLLAYEQYF. CDR3 DNA sequence: TGTGCCAGCAGTTTACTAGCCTACGAGCAGTACTTC.

This chain uses TRBV30 with TRBJ1-1, with D possibly being TRBD1 (5 bases). This CDR3 spans 14 amino acids. With 4 bases removed from V and 3 bases from J, the gap between germline ends came to 15 bases. Germline CDR1 and CDR2: GTSNPN and SVGIG (reference sequence). CDR3 DNA: TGTGCCTGGACCTATACGCAGGGCGACACTGAAGCTTTCTTT. It yields the protein CAWTYTQGDTEAFF.

V gene TRBV18 combines with J gene TRBJ1-4; 9 positions match TRBD1. CDR3 size: 14 residues. Germline V gene data show CDR1 as KGHSH and CDR2 as LQKENI. V gave up 6 bases and J gave up 5 bases; unmatched junction bases: 4. The CDR3 reads CASSLGQGNEKLFF. CDR3 nucleotide sequence: TGTGCCAGCTCTTTGGGACAGGGAAATGAAAAACTGTTTTTT.

This clone was seen a handful of times. The CDR3 nucleotides read TGCGCCAGCAGTGGCGACTACAATGAGCAGTTCTTC. This translates into CASSGDYNEQFF. The genes are TRBV10-2 and TRBJ2-1; D remains ambiguous. Trimming removed 4 bases at V and 3 bases at J, with 4 bases between. Germline loops: CDR1 WSHSY, CDR2 SAAADI. The CDR3 contains 12 residues.

This clone was seen a few times. This rearrangement joins TRBV27 to TRBJ1-5; 9 bases fit TRBD1. V shed 6 bases, J shed 5 bases, and the junction held 5 bases outside the gene matches. The length of the CDR3 is 14 residues. Per the germline V gene, CDR1 is MNHEY and CDR2 is SMNVEV (reference sequence). The CDR3 coding sequence is TGTGCCAGCAGCCCCGGGACAGGGTATCAGCCCCAGCATTTT. It encodes CASSPGTGYQPQHF.

The chain carries TRBV5-3 and TRBJ2-5, with TRBD2 matching 9 bases. TRBV5-3 qualifies as an ORF whose function is uncertain. The length of the CDR3 is 16 residues. V dropped 0 bases and J dropped 5; count of bases not matched to a gene: 8. The CDR3 DNA follows: TGTGCCAGAAGCTTGGATCGGCGGGAGGGCCAGGAGACCCAGTACTTC. Translation gives CARSLDRREGQETQYF.

V is TRBV4-2 and J is TRBJ2-1, with 10 bases that match TRBD2. CDR3 length: 16 residues. Trimming cost V 0 bases and J 7 bases; bases outside gene matches: 6. Germline lookup yields CDR1 LGHNA and CDR2 YNFKEQ. The CDR3 DNA is TGTGCCAGCAGCCAAGACCAGCGGGAGGGCCTAAATGAGCAGTTCTTC. Translation: CASSQDQREGLNEQFF.

A note on this clone: At one boundary the junction diverges from the germline segment, which might be a read error. The chain recombines TRBV27 with TRBJ2-3; possibly TRBD1 for D (6 bases). Per the germline V gene, CDR1 is MNHEY and CDR2 is SMNVEV (reference sequence). The CDR3 is 14 amino acids. Here the CDR3 reads CASINSGTFGQQVF. As DNA, the CDR3 is TGTGCCAGCATCAACTCAGGGACATTCGGGCAACAAGTTTTT.